This T cell receptor beta chain was recorded in a study of T cells in localized non-small cell lung cancer. General study findings and limits: Since sequencing was restricted to only one region of the tumor, intratumor heterogeneity remains a possibility. Uninvolved adjacent lung had more T cell clonality than any other tissue, topping tumor. Within adjacent lung there appeared a median 57 of the top 100 tumor clones.

Method: immunoSEQ multiplex PCR; TCRdb's copy keeps in-frame clones and lacks some. Of more than 30,000 clones detected, 87% appear once; the ten largest clones hold less than 20%. Points on this clone: No antigen is known for it.

CDR1 and CDR2 (germline): SGHVS, FQNEAQ. V shed 5 bases and J shed 4 bases, with 14 bases lying between them. This CDR3 has 14 residues. The chain combines TRBV7-8 with TRBJ1-1; no firm D call. This clonotype was obtained from a man aged 40-75 years with stage III lung adenocarcinoma. This material consisted of peripheral blood mononuclear cells, taken before any cancer treatment. CDR3 sequence: CASSRTEGRTEAFF. CDR3 nucleotides: TGTGCCAGCAGCCGAACGGAGGGTCGCACTGAAGCTTTCTTT.